This is a list of T cell receptor beta chains from one sample in a study of beta chain features in type 1 diabetes. Profiling relied on immunoSEQ multiplex PCR, and the TCRdb table lists in-frame clones only, not all of them. The profile shows roughly 41,000 clones, around 48% of them singletons. Sample: central memory CD4+ T cells from blood. These receptors originate from a woman younger than 30 in good health. Each CDR3 is given with its conserved first and last residue. Each record gives: D gene, V gene, J gene, CDR3 protein. D genes are given only for firm matches.

-	TRBV21-1	TRBJ1-1	CASSLQGRVRNTEAFF
-	TRBV30	TRBJ1-3	CAWSRSSGNTIYF
-	TRBV10-3	TRBJ1-3	CAISDQGTGNTIYF
-	TRBV10-3	TRBJ2-5	CAISDPRAGGETQYF
-	TRBV7-3	TRBJ1-6	CASSLGPYNSPLHF
TRBD1	TRBV5-1	TRBJ1-1	CASSPQGARGTEAFF
-	TRBV6-1	TRBJ1-6	CASSEFKGSLHF
TRBD2	TRBV5-1	TRBJ2-5	CASSSGLAGVETQYF
TRBD1	TRBV7-3	TRBJ2-1	CASSSSRDSHNEQFF
-	TRBV5-4	TRBJ1-1	CASSFGGGNTEAFF
-	TRBV5-5	TRBJ2-3	CASSFSPQSTDTQYF
TRBD1	TRBV5-1	TRBJ1-2	CASSSQGGQLSYGYTF
TRBD2	TRBV5-5	TRBJ2-1	CASSLELAGYNEQFF
TRBD2	TRBV29-1	TRBJ2-5	CSAWTSESETQYF
-	TRBV5-4	TRBJ2-2	CASSSDSRILNTGELFF
-	TRBV20-1	TRBJ2-7	CSVVRGQEQYF
TRBD2	TRBV19	TRBJ2-7	CASSTPGTSGSYEQYF
TRBD2	TRBV28	TRBJ2-7	CASSFRGLGGGASDYEQYF
TRBD1	TRBV5-1	TRBJ2-5	CASSSRDRGLETQYF
TRBD1	TRBV7-9	TRBJ2-7	CASSPRPGTGLYEQYF
-	TRBV4-1	TRBJ2-7	CASSYLGGGEQYF
-	TRBV5-4	TRBJ1-2	CASSYDSLGGYTF
TRBD1	TRBV4-2	TRBJ1-4	CASHTGGTNEKLFF
TRBD1	TRBV6-1	TRBJ1-1	CASSGRDRGLSGAFF
-	TRBV9	TRBJ2-3	CASSVAPGADTQYF
-	TRBV30	TRBJ2-7	CAWTRGEHEQYF
TRBD2	TRBV2	TRBJ2-5	CASSAGLATETQYF
TRBD1	TRBV5-1	TRBJ2-1	CASSGPRGQASLGNEQFF
-	TRBV30	TRBJ2-3	CARQGDTQYF
-	TRBV9	TRBJ1-3	CASSGGNSGNTIYF
TRBD1	TRBV4-1	TRBJ1-1	CASSHRTGVTEAFF
TRBD2	TRBV27	TRBJ2-1	CASSVELAGGSYNEQFF
-	TRBV18	TRBJ1-3	CASSRTTGAVSGNTIYF
TRBD1	TRBV5-5	TRBJ1-2	CASSFDREGYTF
-	TRBV21-1	TRBJ2-2	CASSKRPRDHVGGCTGELFF
-	TRBV4-2	TRBJ2-1	CASSRGRLEGEQFF
TRBD1	TRBV4-2	TRBJ2-2	CASSQSPTGVVTGELFF
TRBD2	TRBV19	TRBJ2-1	CASSTPGTSGQARYNEQFF
-	TRBV10-3	TRBJ2-7	CAISESGTRNDEQYF
TRBD1	TRBV25-1	TRBJ1-2	CASKDRGGYGYTF
-	TRBV5-1	TRBJ2-7	CASSLATRSEQYF
TRBD1	TRBV5-1	TRBJ2-2	CASSYGPGQGWTGELFF
TRBD2	TRBV5-1	TRBJ2-1	CASSAGTSGDNEQFF
TRBD2	TRBV9	TRBJ2-5	CASSVGIGGGETQYF